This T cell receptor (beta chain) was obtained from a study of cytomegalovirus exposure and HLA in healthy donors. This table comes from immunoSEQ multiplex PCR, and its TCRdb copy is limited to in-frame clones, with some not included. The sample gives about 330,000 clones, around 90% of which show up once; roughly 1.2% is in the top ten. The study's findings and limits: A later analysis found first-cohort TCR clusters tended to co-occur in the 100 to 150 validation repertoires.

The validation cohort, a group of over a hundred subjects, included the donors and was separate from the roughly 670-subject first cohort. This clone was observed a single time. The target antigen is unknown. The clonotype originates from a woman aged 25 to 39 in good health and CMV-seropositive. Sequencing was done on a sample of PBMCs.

The chain's CDR3 is CASSLGLAGASSYEQYF. The CDR3 DNA follows: TGCGCCAGCAGCTTGGGACTAGCGGGGGCCAGCTCCTACGAGCAGTACTTC. This rearrangement joins TRBV5-1 to TRBJ2-7; 12 nucleotides align to TRBD2. The CDR3 contains 17 residues. CDR1 and CDR2 (germline): SGHRS, YFSETQ. Germline trimming cut 0 bases from V and 0 bases from J; bases unmatched to any gene: 4.